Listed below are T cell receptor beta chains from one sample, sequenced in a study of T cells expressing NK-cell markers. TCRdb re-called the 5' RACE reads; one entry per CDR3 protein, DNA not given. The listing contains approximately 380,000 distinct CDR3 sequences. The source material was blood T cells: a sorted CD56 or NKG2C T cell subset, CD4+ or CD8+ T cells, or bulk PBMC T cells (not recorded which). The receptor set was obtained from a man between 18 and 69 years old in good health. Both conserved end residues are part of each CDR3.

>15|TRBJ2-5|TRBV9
CASSVVGGGGETQYF
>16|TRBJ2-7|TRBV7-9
CASSQKTQEKSYEQYF
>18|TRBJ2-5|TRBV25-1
CASSPVAGYPLYQETQYF
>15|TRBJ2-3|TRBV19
CASTRGGLVADTQYF
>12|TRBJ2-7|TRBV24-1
CATSDSSYEQYF
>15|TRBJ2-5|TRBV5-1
CASSLVPGSLETQYF
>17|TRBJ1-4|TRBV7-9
CASSFPKLRDNEEKLFF
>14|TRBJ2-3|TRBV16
CASSQSRGKDTQYF
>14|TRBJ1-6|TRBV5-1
CASSADGTQGALHF
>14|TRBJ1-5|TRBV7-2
CASSQTRFNQPQHF
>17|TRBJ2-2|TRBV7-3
CASSSSGGPPQSKALFF
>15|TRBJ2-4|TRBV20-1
CSATGPKGAKNIQYF
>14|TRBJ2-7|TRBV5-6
CASRGTGGGYEQYF
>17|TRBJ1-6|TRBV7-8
CASSQQIRDRLNSPLHF
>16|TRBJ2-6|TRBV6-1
CASTSYGGAGANVLTF
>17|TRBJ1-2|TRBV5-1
CASSLSPIGQGDYGYTF
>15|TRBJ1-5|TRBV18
CASSNTLGQDQPQHF
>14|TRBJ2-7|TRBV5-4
CASSSGDITYEQYF
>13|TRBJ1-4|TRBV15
CATGTGANEKLFF
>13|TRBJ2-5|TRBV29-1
CSVGGLGGETQYF
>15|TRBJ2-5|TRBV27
CASSPRTGRYETQYF
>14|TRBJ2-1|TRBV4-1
CASSRRLIEDEQFF
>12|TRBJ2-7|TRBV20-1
CSAPTGGHEQYF
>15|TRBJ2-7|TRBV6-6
CASRGTATRSYEQYF
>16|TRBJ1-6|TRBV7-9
CASSLDTRGYNSPLHF
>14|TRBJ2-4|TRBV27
CASNPGGKGNIQYF
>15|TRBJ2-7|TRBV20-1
CSAPLFVQGAYEQYF
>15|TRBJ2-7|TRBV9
CASSVTTGWKNEQYF
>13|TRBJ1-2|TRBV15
CATSRAGNYGYTF
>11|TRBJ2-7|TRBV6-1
CASFGTVLQYF
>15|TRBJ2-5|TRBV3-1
CASSPGQKAQETQYF
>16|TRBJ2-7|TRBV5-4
CASSSPQAGGKSEQYF
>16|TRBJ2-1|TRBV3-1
CASSQDLGTGPLEQFF
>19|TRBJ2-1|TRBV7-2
CASSLALLAGESSYNEQFF
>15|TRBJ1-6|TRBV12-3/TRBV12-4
CASRMRGHGNSPLHF
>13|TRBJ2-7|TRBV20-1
CSARTEPAYEQYF
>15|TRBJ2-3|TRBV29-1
CSVELGEGKKDTQYF